Given below is one TCR beta chain in context. Its antigen is still unknown. From each donor, at least one pre-ART PBMC sample and at least two post-ART PBMC samples were obtained. HIV-positive participants all received treatment in the United States. Held in samples before DNA extraction were about 0.85-11 million cryopreserved PBMC. The V segment lost 7 bases and the J segment 8 bases; nucleotides outside the gene matches: 18. CDR3 size: 18 residues. Germline loops: CDR1 SGHTA, CDR2 FQGNSA. The data stem from a study of long-term antiretroviral therapy in people with HIV. Researchers report immunoSEQ v3.0 was run at survey level. Measured with immunoSEQ multiplex PCR; TCRdb has only the in-frame clones, and not every one. The sample lists tens of thousands of clones, more than 85% seen once, with less than 8.5% in the top ten. Findings and limits, study-wide: Investigators report no available data on ART adherence, viral resistance or therapy changes.

This specimen consisted of unsorted PBMCs, obtained roughly 5 years before starting antiretroviral therapy. This TCR derives from a man aged 50 to 59 with HIV. The genes are TRBV7-2 and TRBJ2-2; the match to TRBD2 covers 11 bases. CDR3 sequence: CASTSRLAGRPHGGELFF. The CDR3 region has the DNA TGTGCCAGCACGTCAAGACTAGCGGGGCGCCCCCACGGGGGGGAGCTGTTTTTT.